This T cell receptor (beta chain) was sequenced for a study of blood T cell repertoires in COVID-19. Study-wide background: PBMCs, B-cell-depleted T cells, or T cells were the source of the cDNA or gDNA that made up the material.

Original analysis: Reference gene primer amplification gave estimated nucleated cell counts. Generated by immunoSEQ multiplex PCR, the TCRdb table keeps only in-frame clones and is missing some. The DNA was the basis for D and trimming; V, J and clone size are from that table. The sample lists about 97,000 clones, about 83% seen once, with around 10% in the top ten. CDR3 length: 15 amino acids. CDR1 and CDR2 from the germline V gene are SNHLY and FYNNEI. V was trimmed by 1 base and J by 1 base, leaving 8 bases between them. Sequenced: peripheral blood. The rearrangement joins TRBV2 to TRBJ1-5, with D tentatively TRBD1 (5 bases). This TCR derives from a man aged 40-49 years with active or convalescent COVID-19. In nucleotides, the CDR3 is TGTGCCAGCAGTGAAGGCAGGGCAAGCAATCAGCCCCAGCATTTT. It codes for CASSEGRASNQPQHF. The complete variable domain, with remaining parts taken from reference TRBV2 and TRBJ1-5, reads EPEVTQTPSHQVTQMGQEVILRCVPISNHLYFYWYRQILGQKVEFLVSFYNNEISEKSEIFDDQFSVERPDGSNFTLKIRSTKLEDSAMYFCASSEGRASNQPQHFGDGTRLSIL.